This entry features one T cell receptor (beta chain) sequence. This specimen comes from a study of blood T cell repertoires in COVID-19. Study summary: Acute and convalescent COVID-19 samples came from the United States, Italy and Spain. T cells, B-cell-depleted T cells, or PBMCs supplied cDNA or gDNA.

V dropped 0 bases and J dropped 11; count of bases not matched to a gene: 18. This CDR3 comprises 18 residues. Germline CDR1 SGDLS, CDR2 YYNGEE. Study processing details: Nucleated cell number was recorded as an estimate derived from reference gene primer amplification. Method: immunoSEQ multiplex PCR; TCRdb's copy keeps in-frame clones and lacks some. The V and J calls and clone size are taken from that table; D and trimming were inferred from the DNA. The data contain roughly 86,000 clones, around nine tenths of them singletons. This chain joins TRBV9 and TRBJ1-4; 8 bases align to TRBD1. Material for sequencing was peripheral blood. This clonotype originated in a man in his fifties with active or convalescent COVID-19. CDR3 DNA sequence: TGTGCCAGCAGCGTAGAGGAGGGGGCCGACAGGGGAAGAGAGAAACTGTTTTTT. Amino acids: CASSVEEGADRGREKLFF.